What follows is one TCR beta chain and its context. Its specificity is unknown. CDR1 and CDR2 (germline): MNHNY, SVGAGI (reference sequence). Trimming removed 10 bases at V and 1 base at J, with 16 bases between. CDR3 length: 15 amino acids. The sample originates from a study of cytomegalovirus exposure and HLA in healthy donors. Overall study context: Prior work identified some 120 million unique TCR beta sequences in around 170 million T cells.

Use of 60 Vbeta and 13 Jbeta primers characterized the PCR. Profiled with immunoSEQ multiplex PCR; TCRdb holds only in-frame clones, not every one. The ten top clones account for approximately 2.6%, within a sample of 95,000 to 150,000 clones. General study findings and limits: Indistinguishability led to the exclusion of some V segments, TRBV6-2 and TRBV6-3 included. According to the study, around 150 TCR beta chains were cytomegalovirus-associated. In a later analysis, compared with equally common non-associated chains, HLA-associated beta chains were more expanded.

The clonotype was recovered from a young man in good health and CMV-seronegative. J is TRBJ2-2 and V is TRBV6-6; the D is unclear. The source material was PBMCs. CDR3 sequence (DNA): TGTGCCACACGTTTAGGAGACTGGAACACCGGGGAGCTGTTTTTT. Translated, it gives CATRLGDWNTGELFF.